The 9 T cell receptor beta chains given below trace back to one sample, sequenced in a study of blood T cell repertoires in COVID-19. Sequencing was performed with immunoSEQ multiplex PCR; in TCRdb, only in-frame clones are kept and a portion is missing. Of about 330,000 clones listed, 87% were seen once; the top ten hold approximately 6%. What was sequenced was PBMCs or T cells enriched from blood (not recorded which). The receptor source for this set is a woman under 40 who had recovered from COVID-19.

V usage is TRBV7-9 and J usage is TRBJ1-1, with D perhaps TRBD1 (5 bases). From germline, CDR1 is SEHNR and CDR2 FQNEAQ (reference sequence). Trimming removed 3 bases at V and 1 base at J, with 9 bases between. CDR3 length: 14 amino acids. The CDR3 loop reads CASSLEGTNTEAFF. CDR3 in DNA: TGTGCCAGCAGCTTGGAGGGGACGAACACTGAAGCTTTCTTT.

V and J are TRBV19 and TRBJ1-1; tentatively, D is TRBD1 (5 bases). This CDR3 has 14 amino acids. V lost 3 bases, J lost 6 bases, and 14 bases lay in between. In germline, CDR1 is LNHDA, CDR2 SQIVND (reference sequence). The CDR3 protein is CASSMEPRGAEAFF. In DNA, the CDR3 is TGTGCCAGTAGTATGGAACCCCGGGGGGCTGAAGCTTTCTTT.

This rearrangement joins TRBV3-1 (or the pseudogene TRBV3-2) to TRBJ1-2; 10 bases line up with TRBD1. V was pared by 2 bases and J by 2 bases, with 5 bases of the junction left unmatched. Looked up from germline, CDR1 is LGHDT and CDR2 is YNNKEL (reference sequence). The CDR3 spans 16 residues. DNA for the CDR3: TGTGCCAGCAGCCAACCTCTGACAGGGGGCAACTATGGCTACACCTTC. Its translation is CASSQPLTGGNYGYTF.

This clone is a singleton in its sample. This rearrangement joins TRBV30 to TRBJ1-2; 9 bases fit TRBD1. Trimming at V came to 5 bases and at J to 0 bases, leaving 4 bases not matched to a gene. The CDR3 has 14 residues. Germline V gives CDR1 GTSNPN, CDR2 SVGIG (reference sequence). CDR3 loop: CAWDRGVSNYGYTF. Here the CDR3 DNA reads TGTGCCTGGGACAGGGGGGTTTCTAACTATGGCTACACCTTC.

This clone came up once. The rearrangement uses TRBV7-6 and TRBJ1-3; 8 bases agree with TRBD1. The J segment lost 1 base and the V segment lost 1 base, leaving 0 bases of the junction unmatched. This CDR3 spans 15 amino acids. Germline assignment: CDR1 SGHVS and CDR2 FNYEAQ. CDR3 DNA sequence: TGTGCCAGCAGCTTAGACAGGGGGTCTGGAAACACCATATATTTT. Protein: CASSLDRGSGNTIYF.

As regards this clone: This specimen includes other DNA sequences encoding the same CDR3. V and J are TRBV9 and TRBJ2-3, with D possibly being TRBD1 (5 bases). V was pared by 0 bases and J by 6 bases, with 5 bases between. In germline, CDR1 is SGDLS, CDR2 YYNGEE. The CDR3 runs 12 residues. The CDR3 loop is CASSVGGDTQYF. CDR3 coding DNA: TGTGCCAGCAGCGTAGGGGGCGATACGCAGTATTTT.

Only one count was recorded for this clone. The chain recombines TRBV18 with TRBJ1-5; D not resolved. The germline CDR1 and CDR2 sequences are KGHSH and LQKENI. The CDR3 covers 15 residues. The V end was cut by 1 base, the J end by 5 bases, with 12 bases between. The CDR3 bases are TGTGCCAGCTCACCACTTCACGGGAAGGATCAGCCCCAGCATTTT. This translates into CASSPLHGKDQPQHF. The variable domain in full, completed from reference TRBV18 and TRBJ1-5, reads NAGVMQNPRHLVRRRGQEARLRCSPMKGHSHVYWYRQLPEEGLKFMVYLQKENIIDESGMPKERFSAEFPKEGPSILRIQQVVRGDSAAYFCASSPLHGKDQPQHFGDGTRLSIL.

CDR3 in DNA: TGTGCCAGCAGCTGGCGGGCGACAGGGGGCCACTATGGCTACACCTTC. It translates to CASSWRATGGHYGYTF. V usage is TRBV5-6 and J usage is TRBJ1-2; 10 nucleotides line up with TRBD1. CDR1 SGHDT and CDR2 YYEEEE come from the germline V gene. J was trimmed by 3 bases and V by 3 bases; bases with no gene match: 8. The CDR3 spans 16 residues.

This rearrangement joins TRBV30 to TRBJ1-1; 9 bases fit TRBD1. V trimming: 3 bases; J trimming: 4 bases; junction bases outside the gene matches: 6. Germline assignment: CDR1 GTSNPN and CDR2 SVGIG (reference sequence). This CDR3 region has 14 residues. The CDR3 DNA reads TGTGCCTGGAGAGCCGGACAGGGGATCACTGAAGCTTTCTTT. This translates into CAWRAGQGITEAFF.